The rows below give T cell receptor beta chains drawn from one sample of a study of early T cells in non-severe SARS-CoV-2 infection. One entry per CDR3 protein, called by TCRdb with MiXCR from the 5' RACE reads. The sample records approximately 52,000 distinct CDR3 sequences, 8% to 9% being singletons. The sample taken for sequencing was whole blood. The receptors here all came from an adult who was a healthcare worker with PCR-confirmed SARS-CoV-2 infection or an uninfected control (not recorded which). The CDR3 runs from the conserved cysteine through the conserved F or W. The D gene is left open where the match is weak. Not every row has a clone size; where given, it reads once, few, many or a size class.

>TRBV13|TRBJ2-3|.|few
TGTGCCAGCAGCTTAGGAGGGTACACAGATACGCAGTATTTT
CASSLGGYTDTQYF
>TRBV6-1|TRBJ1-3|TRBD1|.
TGTGCCAGCAGTGAAAAACAGGGGGCGATCGGATTTGGAAACACCATATATTTT
CASSEKQGAIGFGNTIYF
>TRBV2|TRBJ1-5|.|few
TGTGCCAGCAGTGGCCGCCAGGGATCGAGTCAGCCCCAGCATTTT
CASSGRQGSSQPQHF
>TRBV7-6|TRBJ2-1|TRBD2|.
TGTGCCAGCAGCTTAGGACTAGCGGGGTACCTAAGCTCCTACAATGAGCAGTTCTTC
CASSLGLAGYLSSYNEQFF
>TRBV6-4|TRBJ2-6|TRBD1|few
TGTGCCAGCAGGCTCAGGGGGTTCAGCTCTGGGGCCAACGTCCTGACTTTC
CASRLRGFSSGANVLTF
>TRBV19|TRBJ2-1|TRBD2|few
TGTGCCAGTAGTGCCCCGCTAGCGGGAGGGTTCAATGAGCAGTTCTTC
CASSAPLAGGFNEQFF
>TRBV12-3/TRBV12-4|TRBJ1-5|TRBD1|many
TGTGCCAGCAGTTTCCGGGACAGTAGCAATCAGCCCCAGCATTTT
CASSFRDSSNQPQHF
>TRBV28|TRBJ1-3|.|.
TGTGCCAGCAGTGAGGGGCGTGAAGGAAACACCATATATTTT
CASSEGREGNTIYF
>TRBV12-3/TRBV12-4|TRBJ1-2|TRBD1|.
TGTGCCAGCAGTTTTCGCCAGGGACAGGGCTTTAGTGGCTACACCTTC
CASSFRQGQGFSGYTF
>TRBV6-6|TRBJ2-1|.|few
TGTGCCAGCAGTTACGGACGGAAAGAGCAGTTCTTC
CASSYGRKEQFF
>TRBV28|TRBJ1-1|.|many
TGTGCCAGCAGTCTCCATCGGGGGATAAACACTGAAGCTTTCTTT
CASSLHRGINTEAFF
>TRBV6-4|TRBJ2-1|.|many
TGTGCCAGCAGTGATGGAGGGGGCGAGAATGAGCAGTTCTTC
CASSDGGGENEQFF
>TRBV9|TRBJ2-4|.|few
TGTGCCAGCAGCCGAGACCTAGCCAAAAACATTCAGTACTTC
CASSRDLAKNIQYF
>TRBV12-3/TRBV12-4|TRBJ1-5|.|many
TGTGCCAGCCGGTGGGGAGATGGTCAGCCCCAGCATTTT
CASRWGDGQPQHF
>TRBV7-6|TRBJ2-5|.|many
TGTGCCAGCAGCTTAGCGAGCAGTTCGGCGGAGACCCAGTACTTC
CASSLASSSAETQYF
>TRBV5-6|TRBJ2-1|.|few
TGTGCCAGCAGCCCTAGGATGGGCAAGAACAATGAGCAGTTCTTC
CASSPRMGKNNEQFF
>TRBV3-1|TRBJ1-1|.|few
TGTGCCAGCAGCCAAGATCACGGGAACACTGAAGCTTTCTTT
CASSQDHGNTEAFF